The rows below give T cell receptor beta chains drawn from one sample of a study of blood T cells in healthy people across ages. TCRdb called the 5' RACE reads again in MiXCR, with one record for every CDR3 protein. The repertoire holds some 1.8 million distinct CDR3 sequences, with 35% to 50% as singletons. The sequenced sample consisted of blood. The receptors come from a human donor in good health. The CDR3 runs from the conserved cysteine through the conserved F or W. Each record gives: clone size, CDR3 length, V gene, J gene, D gene, CDR3 DNA, CDR3 protein. The D gene is left open where the match is weak. Size is stated for part of the rows, as once, few or many counts, or as a class when the clone is expanded.

.	17	TRBV5-1	TRBJ2-3	.	TGCGCCAGCAGCTACTCCATCGGGATAGGGCCAGGGGATACGCAGTATTTT	CASSYSIGIGPGDTQYF
.	15	TRBV29-1	TRBJ2-2	.	TGCAGCGTTGAAGTCCCGTTGGGGAACACCGGGGAGCTGTTTTTT	CSVEVPLGNTGELFF
.	16	TRBV7-2	TRBJ1-2	.	TGTGCCAGCAGCTTTTACCGGGAGAGGTCGAACTATGGCTACACCTTC	CASSFYRERSNYGYTF
few	15	TRBV7-2	TRBJ2-7	.	TGTGCCAGCAGCTCCCGACAGGCTCGCGCCTACGAGCAGTACTTC	CASSSRQARAYEQYF
few	14	TRBV2	TRBJ2-7	TRBD1	TGTGCCAGCAGCTACAGGGGGATCTCCTACGAGCAGTACTTC	CASSYRGISYEQYF
.	15	TRBV12-3/TRBV12-4	TRBJ2-3	TRBD2	TGTACCAGCAGTCCAGATAGCGGGGGCACAGATACGCAGTATTTT	CTSSPDSGGTDTQYF
.	14	TRBV28	TRBJ2-5	.	TGTGCCAGCAGTGGACCCCGGCACCAAGAGACCCAGTACTTC	CASSGPRHQETQYF
.	15	TRBV7-9	TRBJ1-5	.	TGTGCCAGCAGCTTAGGGGCGTCGGGTAATCAGCCCCAGCATTTT	CASSLGASGNQPQHF
.	15	TRBV7-9	TRBJ1-1	TRBD1	TGTGCCAGCACCCCTATAGGACAGGGGGCGTTTGGAGCTTTCTTT	CASTPIGQGAFGAFF
.	14	TRBV29-1	TRBJ2-7	TRBD1	TGCAGCGTATTGAGACAGGGCCGCTCCTACGAGCAGTACTTC	CSVLRQGRSYEQYF
few	16	TRBV7-9	TRBJ2-3	.	TGTGCCAGCAGCAGCCCCGGGGCCGTCGGTGGCGATACGCAGTATTTT	CASSSPGAVGGDTQYF
.	15	TRBV7-9	TRBJ1-2	TRBD1	TGTGCCAGCAGCTTAATGGCCACAGGGGTTCATGGCTACACCTTC	CASSLMATGVHGYTF
.	14	TRBV7-2	TRBJ2-2	.	TGTGCCAGCAGCTTAGCTCCGCGAGGGACCCATCGGTTTTTT	CASSLAPRGTHRFF
few	13	TRBV5-1	TRBJ2-1	.	TGCGCCAGCAGCTTGGCGGGGTGGGGTGAGCAGTTCTTC	CASSLAGWGEQFF
.	19	TRBV3-1	TRBJ1-5	.	TGTGCCAGCAGTTTAGAATATGCGTCCGGGCTGGGGAGCAATCAGCCCCAGCATTTT	CASSLEYASGLGSNQPQHF
.	15	TRBV18	TRBJ2-3	.	TGTGCCAGCTCACCATCCCAGGAAGCGTCAGATACGCAGTATTTT	CASSPSQEASDTQYF
.	13	TRBV27	TRBJ1-1	TRBD1	TGTGCCAGCAGTTGGACAGGGGATGCTGAAGCTTTCTTT	CASSWTGDAEAFF
few	15	TRBV7-2	TRBJ1-1	.	TGTGCCGGCAGCCGCACAGCGGTTGAGGGCTCTGAAGCTTTCTTT	CAGSRTAVEGSEAFF
.	16	TRBV5-1	TRBJ2-1	.	TGCGCCAGCAGCCCTCGGGGGCGGAGCTCCTACAATGAGCAGTTCTTC	CASSPRGRSSYNEQFF
few	15	TRBV5-1	TRBJ2-5	.	TGCGCCAGCTTTCGGTTTGCGGGGATGGGAGAGACCCAGTACTTC	CASFRFAGMGETQYF
.	13	TRBV20-1	TRBJ1-5	TRBD1	TGCAGTGCCGCGGGACAGGGAAATCAGCCCCAGCATTTT	CSAAGQGNQPQHF
.	14	TRBV6-2/TRBV6-3	TRBJ1-6	TRBD1	TGTGCCAGCGGAGACAGGGGTCGGGGGTCACCCCTCCACTTT	CASGDRGRGSPLHF
.	17	TRBV7-2	TRBJ1-3	.	TGTGCCAGCAGCTCGCCGAGGGGACATCACTCTGGAAACACCATATATTTT	CASSSPRGHHSGNTIYF
.	14	TRBV6-6	TRBJ1-2	.	TGTGCCAGCAGTTACTCATTGGGCAGCTATGGCTACACCTTC	CASSYSLGSYGYTF
many	14	TRBV11-2	TRBJ2-1	TRBD2	TGTGCCAGCAGTTTAGCGGGGCGGTACAATGAGCAGTTCTTC	CASSLAGRYNEQFF
few	14	TRBV20-1	TRBJ2-1	TRBD2	TGCAGTGCTAGGACTAGCGGGGGGGCAAATGAGCAGTTCTTC	CSARTSGGANEQFF
.	15	TRBV20-1	TRBJ2-3	TRBD2	TGCAGTGCTAGCGGGACTAGCTTCGGCACAGATACGCAGTATTTT	CSASGTSFGTDTQYF
once	17	TRBV6-9	TRBJ2-5	TRBD2	TGTGCCAGCAGTTATAGGAGTAGCGGGGGGGTTGGAGAGACCCAGTACTTC	CASSYRSSGGVGETQYF
few	14	TRBV5-1	TRBJ2-7	TRBD2	TGCGCCAGCAGCCGGGGGGACTATAACTACGAGCAGTACTTC	CASSRGDYNYEQYF
few	16	TRBV12-3/TRBV12-4	TRBJ2-3	TRBD1	TGTGCCAGCAGTATTACCGGGACAGGGAGCACAGATACGCAGTATTTT	CASSITGTGSTDTQYF
.	12	TRBV12-3/TRBV12-4	TRBJ2-1	.	TGTGCCAGCAGTACCCGTAGAGGGACCCAGTTCTTC	CASSTRRGTQFF
.	15	TRBV18	TRBJ2-1	TRBD2	TGTGCCAGCTCACCGATGGCTAGCGGGGGCAATGAGCAGTTCTTC	CASSPMASGGNEQFF
.	15	TRBV4-3	TRBJ1-4	.	TGCGCCAGCAGCCCCTCGGGGGGGTCTGGTGAAAAACTGTTTTTT	CASSPSGGSGEKLFF
few	17	TRBV4-1	TRBJ1-5	TRBD1	TGCGCCAGCAGCCATCAAATCAGGACAGGGCCCAATCAGCCCCAGCATTTT	CASSHQIRTGPNQPQHF
.	14	TRBV10-3	TRBJ2-3	.	TGTGCCATCAGTGATCCACACATTGGGGATACGCAGTATTTT	CAISDPHIGDTQYF
few	13	TRBV12-3/TRBV12-4	TRBJ1-4	.	TGTGCCAGCAACAGGTTATCGGGTGAAAAACTGTTTTTT	CASNRLSGEKLFF
few	14	TRBV20-1	TRBJ1-2	TRBD1	TGCAGTGCTAGAGATTCTGGGGCAGGGGGTGGCTACACCTTC	CSARDSGAGGGYTF
.	17	TRBV6-4	TRBJ1-1	.	TGTGCCAGCAGTGACTCAGGGACAAAGGGATCATACACTGAAGCTTTCTTT	CASSDSGTKGSYTEAFF
.	14	TRBV10-3	TRBJ2-1	TRBD2	TGTGCCACCCAGGGACTAGCGGCCCCCAATGAGCAGTTCTTC	CATQGLAAPNEQFF
.	14	TRBV3-1	TRBJ1-5	.	TGTGCCAGCAGCCCGGGACCGGCTTATCAGCCCCAGCATTTT	CASSPGPAYQPQHF
.	11	TRBV30	TRBJ1-1	.	TGTGCCTGGAGTGACGACGGTGAAGCTTTCTTT	CAWSDDGEAFF
.	16	TRBV6-5	TRBJ2-5	.	TGTGCCAGCAGTTACCCAGGAAGGGGTGGGGCAGAGACCCAGTACTTC	CASSYPGRGGAETQYF
few	13	TRBV20-1	TRBJ2-7	.	TGCAGTGCTAGAGACTCGTACCTCTACGAGCAGTACTTC	CSARDSYLYEQYF
.	13	TRBV29-1	TRBJ2-7	TRBD2	TGCAGCGTGGATGGGGTGGGGGACTACGAGCGGTACTTC	CSVDGVGDYERYF
.	13	TRBV5-1	TRBJ2-7	.	TGCGCCAGCAAGTCGGCAGGGGACTACGAGCAGTACTTC	CASKSAGDYEQYF
many	16	TRBV4-3	TRBJ2-6	.	TGCGCCAGCAGCCAAGAATGGGGCTCTGGGGCCAACGTCCTGACTTTC	CASSQEWGSGANVLTF
few	14	TRBV28	TRBJ1-3	.	TGTGCCAGCAGTTTACCCCCATTTGGAAACACCATATATTTT	CASSLPPFGNTIYF
few	16	TRBV7-2	TRBJ2-2	TRBD1	TGTGCCAGCAGCTTACCCACAGGGGAGTACACCGGGGAGCTGTTTTTT	CASSLPTGEYTGELFF
.	11	TRBV3-1	TRBJ1-2	.	TGTGCCAGCAGCCAAAACAAGGTCTACACCTTC	CASSQNKVYTF
once	14	TRBV7-2	TRBJ2-7	.	TGTGCCAGCATTCAGGGGGCGGGGGAGTACGAGCAGTACTTC	CASIQGAGEYEQYF
few	17	TRBV12-3/TRBV12-4	TRBJ2-4	.	TGTGCCAGCAGTTTTGAGCCCGGCAGAAGCCCCAAAAACATTCAGTACTTC	CASSFEPGRSPKNIQYF
few	14	TRBV10-3	TRBJ2-1	TRBD2	TGTGCCATCAGCCCAGCGGGGGGGCCAGGTGAGCAGTTCTTC	CAISPAGGPGEQFF
.	16	TRBV10-3	TRBJ2-1	TRBD2	TGTGCCATCAGTGAAAAAGGGAGCGGGGGGGGAAATGAGCAGTTCTTC	CAISEKGSGGGNEQFF
.	16	TRBV6-4	TRBJ2-3	TRBD1	TGTGCCAGCAGTGTGGCAGGGGGTTTTCGCACAGATACGCAGTATTTT	CASSVAGGFRTDTQYF
.	15	TRBV4-1	TRBJ1-4	.	TGCGCCAGCAGCCAAGATCGGGGAAGGGGTGAAAAACTGTTTTTT	CASSQDRGRGEKLFF